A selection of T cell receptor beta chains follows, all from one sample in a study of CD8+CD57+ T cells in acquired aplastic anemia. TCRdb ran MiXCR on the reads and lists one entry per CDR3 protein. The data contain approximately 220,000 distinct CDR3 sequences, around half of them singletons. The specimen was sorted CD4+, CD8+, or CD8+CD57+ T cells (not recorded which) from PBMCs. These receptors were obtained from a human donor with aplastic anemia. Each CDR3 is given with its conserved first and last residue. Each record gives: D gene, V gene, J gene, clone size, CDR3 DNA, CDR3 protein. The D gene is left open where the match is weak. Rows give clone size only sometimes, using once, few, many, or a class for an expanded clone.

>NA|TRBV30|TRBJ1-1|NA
TGTGCCTACCAGGACCGATACAATGTTTACGACGCCACTGAAGCTTTCTTT
CAYQDRYNVYDATEAFF
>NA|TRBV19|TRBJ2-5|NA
TGTGCCAGTAGTTGGTCAGGAACGGTCCAAGAGACCCAGTACTTC
CASSWSGTVQETQYF
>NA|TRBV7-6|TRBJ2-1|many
TGTGCCAGCAGCTTAGTTATCACTAGTTCCGTCCTTACGAGGGACAATGAGCAGTTCTTC
CASSLVITSSVLTRDNEQFF
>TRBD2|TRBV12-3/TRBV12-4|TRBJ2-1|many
TGTGCCAGCAGTTTTGGGACTAACTACAATGAGCAGTTCTTC
CASSFGTNYNEQFF
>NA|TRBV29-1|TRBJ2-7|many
TGCAGCGTTGAGGTTGGCGGAGGCTCCTACGAGCAGTACTTC
CSVEVGGGSYEQYF
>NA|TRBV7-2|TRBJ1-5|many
TGTGCCAGCAGCTTAAACCTAGTCAATCAGCCCCAGCATTTT
CASSLNLVNQPQHF
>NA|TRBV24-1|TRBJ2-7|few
TGTGCCACCAGCAGCAAAATTGACAGCTACTACGAGCAGTACTTC
CATSSKIDSYYEQYF
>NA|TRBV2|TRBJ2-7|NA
TGTGCCAGCGAAACGGAGGCTCCCTACGAGCAGTACTTC
CASETEAPYEQYF
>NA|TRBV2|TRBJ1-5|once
TGTGCCAGCAGTCGTAGGGATGAGGAAGTAGATCAGCCCCAGCATTTT
CASSRRDEEVDQPQHF
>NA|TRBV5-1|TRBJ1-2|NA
TGCGCCAGCAGCTTCGGAAGGACGAGCGAGGACTATGGCTACACCTTC
CASSFGRTSEDYGYTF
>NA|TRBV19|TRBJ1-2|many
TGTGCCAGTAGTATCGTCCCAGGGGCCAAAGTTAACTATGGCTACACCTTC
CASSIVPGAKVNYGYTF
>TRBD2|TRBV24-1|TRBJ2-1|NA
TGTGCCATCAGGAGAAGCGGGGGGCTTAATGAGCAGTTCTTC
CAIRRSGGLNEQFF
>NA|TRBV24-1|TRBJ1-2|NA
TGTGCCACCAGTGATCCAACGTCGGACGGACGTTCGGGAGGCTACACCTTC
CATSDPTSDGRSGGYTF
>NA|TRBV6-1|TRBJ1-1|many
TGTGCCAGCATTAGAGGGGGGAACACTGAAGCTTTCTTT
CASIRGGNTEAFF
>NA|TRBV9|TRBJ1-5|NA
TGTGCCAGCAGCGGGATTACTCAGTTCAATCAGCCCCAGCATTTT
CASSGITQFNQPQHF
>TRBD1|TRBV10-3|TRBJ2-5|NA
TGTGCCATCAGAAAAGACAGGGAGGAGACCCAGTACTTC
CAIRKDREETQYF
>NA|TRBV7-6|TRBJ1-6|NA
TGTGCCAGCAGCTTAGCGGCGGATTCACCCCTCCACTTT
CASSLAADSPLHF
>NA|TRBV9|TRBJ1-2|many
TGTGCCAGCAGCGTAGAATTAGGTGGGAACTATGGCTACACCTTC
CASSVELGGNYGYTF
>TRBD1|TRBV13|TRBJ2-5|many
TGTGCCAGCAGCCAGGGACAGGGTGTTTTTGAGACCCAGTACTTC
CASSQGQGVFETQYF
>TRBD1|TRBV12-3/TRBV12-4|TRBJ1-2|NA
TGTGCCAGCAGTTCCTCTGGGACAGGGCTTGGCTACACCTTC
CASSSSGTGLGYTF
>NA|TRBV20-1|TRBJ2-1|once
TGCAGTGCCAGCAGTTTCCACCCGGAAGGAAATGAGCAGTTCTTC
CSASSFHPEGNEQFF
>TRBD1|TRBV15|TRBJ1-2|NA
TGTGCCACCAGCAAGGGGACAGGGGATGGCTACACCTTC
CATSKGTGDGYTF
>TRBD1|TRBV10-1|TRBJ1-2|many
TGCGCCAGCAGCCGGGGACAGGGGAACTATGGCTACACCTTC
CASSRGQGNYGYTF
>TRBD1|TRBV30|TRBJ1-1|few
TGTGCCTGGGCGGGACAGATAAACACTGAAGCTTTCTTT
CAWAGQINTEAFF
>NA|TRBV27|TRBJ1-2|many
TGTGCCAGCAGTCCACGGGGAGATGGCTACACCTTC
CASSPRGDGYTF
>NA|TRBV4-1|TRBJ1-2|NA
TGCGCCAGCAGCCAAGCACAGGGAAACGACTATGGCTACACCTTC
CASSQAQGNDYGYTF
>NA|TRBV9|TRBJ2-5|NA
TGTGCCAGCAGCGGCGGGACGATCCAAGAGACCCAGTACTTC
CASSGGTIQETQYF
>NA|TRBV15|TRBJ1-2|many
TGTGCCACCAGCAGAGATCGGAGGACTCTGGGAAGGGACTATGGCTACACCTTC
CATSRDRRTLGRDYGYTF
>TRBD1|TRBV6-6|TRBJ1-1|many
TGTGCCAGCAGTTACTCGGGACAGGGAAGGACTGAAGCTTTCTTT
CASSYSGQGRTEAFF
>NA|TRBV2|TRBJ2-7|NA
TGTGCCAGCAGTGGATCCGTGGGGGTCGACGAGCAGTACTTC
CASSGSVGVDEQYF
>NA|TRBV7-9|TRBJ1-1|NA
TGTGCCAGCAGTGAAAGGGCCACTGAAGCTTTCTTT
CASSERATEAFF
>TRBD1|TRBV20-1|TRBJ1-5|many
TGCAGTGCCAAGGACAGGGCAAGCAATCAGCCCCAGCATTTT
CSAKDRASNQPQHF
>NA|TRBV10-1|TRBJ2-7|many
TGCGCCAGCAGTGCCACAGGGCGCTCCTACGAGCAGTACTTC
CASSATGRSYEQYF
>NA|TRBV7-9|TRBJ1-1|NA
TGTGCCAGACCGACTTGGAACACTGAAGCTTTCTTT
CARPTWNTEAFF
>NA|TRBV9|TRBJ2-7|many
TGTGCCAGCAGCGTAGGACAGAAACCCTACGAGCAGTACTTC
CASSVGQKPYEQYF
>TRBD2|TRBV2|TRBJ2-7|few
TGTGCTATCGAGCGGGGGGTCCCAGCGGAGCAGTACTTC
CAIERGVPAEQYF
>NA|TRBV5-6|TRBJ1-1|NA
TGTGCCAGCAGCTTGGTCGCGACAGAGAACACTGAAGCTTTCTTT
CASSLVATENTEAFF
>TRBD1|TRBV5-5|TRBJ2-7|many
TGTGCCAGCAGCTCACGACAGGGTATCGCCTACGAGCAGTACTTC
CASSSRQGIAYEQYF
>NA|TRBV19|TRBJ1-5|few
TGTGCCAGTAGTATAGTTCCTAATCGGCTTGGCAATCAGCCCCAGCATTTT
CASSIVPNRLGNQPQHF
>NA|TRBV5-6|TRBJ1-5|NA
TGTGCCAGTAGCCTCGGCCAGGGGAGCAATCAGCCCCAGCATTTT
CASSLGQGSNQPQHF
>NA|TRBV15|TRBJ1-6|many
TGTGCCACCAGCAGTGCGGGCCGGTCCTATAATTCACCCCTCCACTTT
CATSSAGRSYNSPLHF
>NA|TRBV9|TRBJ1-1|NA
TGTGCCAGCGGCGTAACAGAGTACACTGAAGCCTTCTTT
CASGVTEYTEAFF
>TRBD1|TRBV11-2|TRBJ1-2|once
TGTGCCAGCAGCCCGGGGACAGGGGCTGTGGAGGGCTATGGCTACACCTTC
CASSPGTGAVEGYGYTF
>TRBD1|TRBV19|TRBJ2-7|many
TGTGCCAGTAGTATAGATCCATCCGGGACAGCCGCCTACGAGCAGTACTTC
CASSIDPSGTAAYEQYF
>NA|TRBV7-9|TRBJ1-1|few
TGTGCCAGCAGCTACCCCCCCCCCGAGGACCCGAAGACTGAAGCTTTCTTT
CASSYPPPEDPKTEAFF
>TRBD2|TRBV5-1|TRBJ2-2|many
TGCGCCACGGGCCCGGGAGGGCCGATCGGGGAGCTGTTTTTT
CATGPGGPIGELFF
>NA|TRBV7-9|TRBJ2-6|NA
TGTGCCAGCAGCCCGGCGGGGCCTGGGGCCAACGTCCTGACTTTC
CASSPAGPGANVLTF